The entry that follows covers one T cell receptor beta chain sequence. Its cognate antigen has yet to be identified. Nothing much larger sits one base from this clone, and base qualities are not available. Whole blood was collected in K2EDTA tubes by collaborating institutions according to the institutions' own protocols. For TCRbeta analysis, collaborator samples were shipped as frozen whole blood, as isolated PBMCs, or as DNA extracted from either sample type. The data belong to a study of blood T cell repertoires in COVID-19 (dated by TCRdb to 2020 to 2021). With regard to the full study: Samples covering the acute and convalescent phases of COVID-19 were provided by collaborators in the United States, Italy and Spain. Deeply sampled blood TCRbeta repertoires from subjects exposed to, actively infected with, or recovered from COVID-19 were included in the dataset. Where HLA class I and class II types were available, the types were taken from metadata supplied by the sample provider, not from assay-based typing. The repertoires were made available in a free public database intended to serve as a resource for research on the immune response to SARS-CoV-2. The samples were drawn from two sources: the first 160 participants of the ongoing ImmuneRACE study, and 1,000 to 1,500 subjects contributed by 6 global collaborators. The prospective study material was composed of cDNA or gDNA derived from T cells, B-cell-depleted T cells, or PBMCs. Nearly every sample came with metadata listing a de-identified subject ID, COVID-19 status, age in years and sex. The full study reports these points: The quantity of clinical and demographic metadata differed by source and by participant and was supplied without curation.

The immunoSEQ Assay, a bias-controlled multiplex PCR, was used to amplify TCRbeta CDR3 regions from genomic DNA. The source study handled its data this way. Nucleated cell counts per sample were estimated from amplification of reference gene primers within the assay. To quantify the absolute abundance of each unique TCRbeta CDR3 rearrangement, sequence reads were collapsed and filtered. Productive Simpson clonality was computed per sample as the square root of Simpson's diversity index over productive rearrangements. TCRdb provides this immuneACCESS table in a form limited to in-frame rearrangements. Some clones are lacking; in checked studies, under half of them reflect an unresolved V gene, and why the rest are absent is not known. Clonal size and the V and J genes are those of that table, whereas D and trimming came from the DNA. This sample holds about 120,000 clones; around four fifths were observed only once. Together, the top ten hold 5.5% to 6% of the sample.

The germline V end is reduced by 6 bases and the J end by 7 bases; junction bases left unmatched: 9. There are 15 amino acids in the CDR3, from cysteine to phenylalanine inclusive. The sequence is cut down to CDR3 DNA, 45 bases in frame from base 1. In the germline V gene, CDR1 corresponds to SNHLY and CDR2 to FYNNEI. Specimen: peripheral blood. The chain links TRBV2 with TRBJ1-4; the junction holds 9 bases that match TRBD1. The clonotype originates from an elderly man with active or convalescent COVID-19. CDR3 reads: CASRTGQGRFEKLFF. In nucleotides, the sequence is TGTGCCAGCAGGACAGGACAGGGGAGGTTTGAAAAACTGTTTTTT.